The rows below give T cell receptor beta chains drawn from one sample of a study of OX40 agonist ivuxolimab in advanced cancers. Sequencing used immunoSEQ multiplex PCR; TCRdb keeps in-frame clones, though not all of them. The table lists 55,000 to 65,000 clones, about 86% of them singletons. Sequencing used CD4+ or CD8+ T cells sorted from blood, obtained in a trial of the OX40 agonist ivuxolimab. The receptors come from an adult with an advanced solid tumor such as melanoma, head and neck, liver or kidney cancer. Each CDR3 is given with its conserved first and last residue. Fields, in order: V gene, J gene, CDR3 protein.

V: TRBV5-1; J: TRBJ1-2; CDR3: CASSLDPTEALYGYTF
V: TRBV11-2; J: TRBJ2-7; CDR3: CASSLGEPLPYEQYF
V: TRBV6-6; J: TRBJ2-2; CDR3: CASSSRGTGELFF
V: TRBV7-2; J: TRBJ2-5; CDR3: CASSETGGETQYF
V: TRBV6-5; J: TRBJ1-3; CDR3: CASSSTASGNTIYF
V: TRBV19; J: TRBJ1-3; CDR3: CASSIDRPGTIYF
V: TRBV5-1; J: TRBJ1-1; CDR3: CASSEQGYPEAFF
V: TRBV6-5; J: TRBJ1-1; CDR3: CASRPQGTLNTEAFF
V: TRBV28; J: TRBJ1-2; CDR3: CASSSQGGRRDYGYTF
V: TRBV7-9; J: TRBJ2-5; CDR3: CASSLGQGAGETQYF
V: TRBV6-1; J: TRBJ2-2; CDR3: CASSVYPGSTGELFF
V: TRBV11-2; J: TRBJ2-4; CDR3: CASSPTDREWHIQYF
V: TRBV4-2; J: TRBJ2-1; CDR3: CASSQDSASGYNEQFF
V: TRBV5-1; J: TRBJ1-3; CDR3: CASSLADDRSSGNTIYF
V: TRBV6-5; J: TRBJ1-1; CDR3: CASRVGFTNTEAFF
V: TRBV20-1; J: TRBJ2-3; CDR3: CSATGTDTQYF
V: TRBV20-1; J: TRBJ1-1; CDR3: CSVDHTEAFF
V: TRBV19; J: TRBJ1-4; CDR3: CASSIERQGNPKLFF
V: TRBV11-1; J: TRBJ1-5; CDR3: CASSPRGASQPQHF
V: TRBV7-9; J: TRBJ2-6; CDR3: CAGRGAGANVLTF
V: TRBV5-1; J: TRBJ2-3; CDR3: CASSYRGGQDTQYF
V: TRBV19; J: TRBJ2-1; CDR3: CASSIDGSVNEQFF